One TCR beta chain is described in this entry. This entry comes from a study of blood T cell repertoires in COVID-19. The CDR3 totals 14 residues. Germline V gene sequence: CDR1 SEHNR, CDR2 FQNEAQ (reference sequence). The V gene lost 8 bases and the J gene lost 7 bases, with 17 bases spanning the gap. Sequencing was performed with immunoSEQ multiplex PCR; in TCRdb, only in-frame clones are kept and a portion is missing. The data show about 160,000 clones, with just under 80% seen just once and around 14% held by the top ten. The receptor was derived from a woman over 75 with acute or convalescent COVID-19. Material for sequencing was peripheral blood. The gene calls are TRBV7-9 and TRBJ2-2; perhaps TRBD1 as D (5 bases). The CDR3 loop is CASFPLGVNGELFF. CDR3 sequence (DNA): TGTGCCAGCTTCCCCTTAGGGGTGAACGGGGAGCTGTTTTTT.